These 32 T cell receptor beta chains came from one sample sequenced in a study of prognosis after radiotherapy for stage I lung cancer. Two-round multiplex PCR on genomic DNA was the method by which TCR beta CDR3 was amplified. Amplification during the initial PCR round employed primers specific to each TRBV and TRBJ gene. MiXCR, run by TCRdb on the multiplex PCR reads, gives a single entry per CDR3 protein. There are approximately 17,000 distinct CDR3 sequences in the sample; less than 45% occur only once, and 44% lies in the top ten. Material: PBMCs, obtained before or after stereotactic body radiation therapy (not recorded which). The receptor source for this set is a donor aged 50 or older with non-small cell lung cancer.

A note on this clonotype: Germline and junction disagree at one end, which may indicate a read error. V usage is TRBV12-3 or TRBV12-4 and J usage is TRBJ2-7; TRBD1 is a possible D gene (5 bases). CDR3 length equals 15 residues. This CDR3 is CASSLFQGSSYEKYF. As DNA, the CDR3 is TGTGCCAGCAGTTTATTCCAGGGTTCATCATACGAGAAGTACTTC.

Turning to this clonotype: A far larger clone is a single base away, which makes a read error likely. V gene TRBV7-9 combines with J gene TRBJ2-1; 8 nucleotides match TRBD2. Germline loops: CDR1 SEHNR, CDR2 FQNEAQ (reference sequence). The CDR3 spans 16 residues. V shed 1 base and J 0 bases; nucleotides not matched to a gene: 2. CDR3 sequence reads: CASSLVGTSSYNEQFF. CDR3 in DNA: TGTGCCAGCAGCTTAGTCGGGACTAGCTCCTACAATGAGCAGTTCTTC.

V and J are TRBV16 and TRBJ1-1, with D possibly TRBD1 on 5 matching bases. Trimming cost V 8 bases and J 11 bases, with 15 bases left between them. The length of the CDR3 is 11 residues. Germline lookup yields CDR1 KGHSY and CDR2 FQNENV. The chain's CDR3 is CASVQRGVAFF. CDR3 bases: TGTGCCAGCGTCCAACGGGGGGTGGCTTTCTTT.

This clonotype was counted a few times. V and J are TRBV6-1 and TRBJ2-3; unclear D gene. The V gene lost 8 bases and the J gene lost 3 bases, with 12 bases spanning the gap. The CDR3 length is 13 residues. From germline, CDR1 is MNHNS and CDR2 SASEGT. For the CDR3, the DNA is TGTGCCAGCTCGGTTCAGGAGACAGATACGCAGTATTTT. As protein: CASSVQETDTQYF.

This clonotype was detected many times. The chain recombines TRBV11-2 with TRBJ2-2; D call uncertain. The ends were cut back, 5 bases at V and 7 bases at J, with 8 bases in the middle. The CDR3 spans 12 residues. Germline loops: CDR1 SGHAT, CDR2 FQNNGV. CDR3 nucleotide sequence: TGTGCCAGCAGCGTGTTGTACGGGGAGCTGTTTTTT. Residues: CASSVLYGELFF.

This clonotype has only one observation. The CDR3 here is CASIYSAGISGNTIYF. The CDR3 nucleotides read TGTGCCAGCATCTACAGTGCAGGGATCTCTGGAAACACCATATATTTT. The chain couples TRBV6-2 or TRBV6-3 to TRBJ1-3, with D maybe TRBD1 (5 bases). CDR1 MNHEY and CDR2 SVGEGT come from the germline V gene. The germline V and J ends were trimmed by 7 bases and 0 bases, with 16 bases remaining between them. The CDR3 runs 16 residues.

This clonotype appeared a few times. A much larger clonotype is one base distant, so this may be a read error. This chain uses TRBV24-1 with TRBJ1-4; no clear D. The V gene lost 5 bases and the J gene lost 1 base, with 16 bases spanning the gap. There are 17 residues in the CDR3. CDR1 KGHDR and CDR2 SFDVKD come from the germline V gene. Here the CDR3 reads CATSAPQEGVTNEKLFF. For the CDR3, the DNA is TGTGCCACCAGTGCCCCCCAGGAGGGCGTAACTAATGAAAAACTGTTTTTT.

For this clonotype: A far larger clone is just one base off, so this is likely a read error. The CDR3 DNA follows: TGTGCCAGCAGTTACTCCCAGAGCGGTGGTTCACCCCTCCACTTT. Translated: CASSYSQSGGSPLHF. This chain links TRBV6-8 with TRBJ1-6; D not resolved. With 0 bases removed from V and 9 bases from J, the gap between germline ends came to 12 bases. The CDR3 length is 15 residues. The germline CDR1 and CDR2 sequences are MNHGY and SAAAGT.

Worth noting for this clonotype: Since a far larger clone is one base different, this is likely a read error. The chain uses TRBV6-9 and TRBJ1-6; TRBD1 might be the D (5 bases). CDR1 and CDR2 from the germline V gene are MNHGY and SVAAGI. The CDR3 is made up of 15 amino acids. Trimming removed 6 bases at V and 9 bases at J, with 18 bases between. CDR3 residues: CASSTLAGISSPLHF. CDR3 in DNA: TGTGCCAGCAGCACCCTTGCAGGGATTAGTTCACCCCTCCACTTT.

This clonotype was detected ten times or more. The V gene is TRBV6-2 or TRBV6-3, the J gene TRBJ2-1; 12 bases are shared with TRBD2. Germline lookup yields CDR1 MNHEY and CDR2 SVGEGT. J gave up 9 bases and V 8 bases, and 5 bases lay outside the gene matches. The CDR3 length is 13 residues. DNA of the CDR3: TGTGCCAGCCGGACTAGCGGGATTGGTGAGCAGTTCTTC. Its translation is CASRTSGIGEQFF.

With regard to this clonotype: This sequence is one base from a far larger clone and is likely a read error. The chain employs TRBV28 and TRBJ2-7; TRBD2 matches 10 bases. J gave up 1 base and V 5 bases, and 5 bases lay outside the gene matches. CDR1 MDHEN and CDR2 SYDVKM come from the germline V gene. The CDR3 consists of 15 residues. The DNA for the CDR3 is TGTGCCAGCAGTCTGTGGACTAGCGGTTCCTACGAGCAGTACTTC. Translated: CASSLWTSGSYEQYF.

This clonotype was recorded many times. The rearrangement links TRBV15 to TRBJ2-3; 7 bases align to TRBD1. Trimming at V came to 3 bases and at J to 3 bases, leaving 9 bases not matched to a gene. The CDR3 has 16 residues. CDR1 is LNHNV, CDR2 YYDKDF, per germline (reference sequence). The CDR3 DNA reads as TGTGCCACCAGCAGGCCGGACAGGAGAGAGACAGATACGCAGTATTTT. Translated, it gives CATSRPDRRETDTQYF.

V is TRBV12-3 or TRBV12-4 and J is TRBJ2-3, with 10 nucleotides matching TRBD1. The CDR3 sequence is 16 residues long. With V trimmed by 2 bases and J by 3 bases, 5 bases remained unmatched. The CDR3 protein is CASSLSGDRGTDTQYF. In DNA, the CDR3 is TGTGCCAGCAGTTTAAGTGGGGACAGGGGAACAGATACGCAGTATTTT.

This clonotype has more than one count but fewer than ten. The J gene is TRBJ2-7, the V gene TRBV5-4, with TRBD1 identical over 9 bases. The CDR3 sequence is 16 residues long. CDR1 is SGHNT and CDR2 is YYREEE in the germline V gene (reference sequence). V trimming: 0 bases; J trimming: 4 bases; junction bases outside the gene matches: 8. CDR3 nucleotide sequence: TGTGCCAGCAGCTTGGCGGGGACAGGGTTAGCTTACGAGCAGTACTTC. It specifies CASSLAGTGLAYEQYF.

V gene TRBV29-1 combines with J gene TRBJ1-2; D remains unclear. The V gene's germline CDR1 is SQVTM and CDR2 ANQGSEA. Between the trimmed V and J ends, which lost 6 bases and 14 bases, there was a span of 16 bases. CDR3 length: 10 residues. CDR3 sequence (DNA): TGCAGCGTCGCCCTGCGGGCCCCTACCTTC. It specifies CSVALRAPTF. Full variable domain (missing parts from reference TRBV29-1 and TRBJ1-2): SAVISQKPSRDICQRGTSLTIQCQVDSQVTMMFWYRQQPGQSLTLIATANQGSEATYESGFVIDKFPISRPNLTFSTLTVSNMSPEDSSIYLCSVALRAPTFGSGTRLTVV.

This clonotype showed up just a few times. This chain connects TRBV7-2 to TRBJ2-7, with D uncertain. V was pared by 7 bases and J by 3 bases, with 16 bases between. Germline lookup yields CDR1 SGHTA and CDR2 FQGNSA. This CDR3 is built from 14 residues. The CDR3, as DNA: TGTGCCAGCACCCTCGACCCCAGCAGCTACGAGCAGTACTTC. Protein sequence: CASTLDPSSYEQYF.

V usage is TRBV20-1 and J usage is TRBJ2-1, with TRBD2 matching 10 bases. This CDR3 has 13 amino acids. The germline V gene has CDR1 DFQATT and CDR2 SNEGSKA (reference sequence). Trimming took 6 bases from V and 8 from J; bases not matched to a gene: 7. In DNA, the CDR3 is TGCAGTGCAGTGAGCGGGGGGGCTGATGAGCAGTTCTTC. It codes for CSAVSGGADEQFF.

This clonotype is classed as medium-sized. This chain uses TRBV7-8 with TRBJ2-7; weak D call: TRBD2 (7 bases). CDR3 length: 15 amino acids. V was trimmed by 2 bases and J by 6 bases, leaving 17 bases between them. Germline CDR1 reads SGHVS; CDR2 reads FQNEAQ. The CDR3 DNA follows: TGTGCCAGCAGCTTACGGGGGGCGACCGGGGTCGAGCAGTACTTC. This gives the protein CASSLRGATGVEQYF.

In DNA form, the CDR3 reads TGTGCCAGTAGTATAGGTGCAGCAGTTTATAACTATGGCTACACCTTC. Its translation: CASSIGAAVYNYGYTF. This chain connects TRBV19 to TRBJ1-2, with unresolved D. V lost 1 base to trimming and J lost 1 base, with 13 bases between them. CDR1 and CDR2 (germline): LNHDA, SQIVND (reference sequence). This CDR3 has 16 amino acids.

This clonotype has at least ten counts. The chain employs TRBV28 and TRBJ1-4; D is possibly TRBD1 (6 bases). The CDR3 is 15 amino acids. The V end lost 1 base, the J end lost 5 bases, and 11 bases lay between the germline ends. Germline lookup yields CDR1 MDHEN and CDR2 SYDVKM. The CDR3 protein is CASSLYRAGNEKLFF. The CDR3 DNA reads as TGTGCCAGCAGTTTATACAGGGCAGGGAATGAAAAACTGTTTTTT.

In its sample, this clonotype was seen many times. The chain employs TRBV11-2 and TRBJ2-2; tentatively, D is TRBD1 (6 bases). CDR3 length equals 14 residues. CDR1 and CDR2 from the germline V gene are SGHAT and FQNNGV. V was pared by 5 bases and J by 5 bases, with 12 bases between. The CDR3 sequence is CASSRGTGTGELFF. The CDR3 coding sequence is TGTGCCAGCAGCAGGGGGACCGGGACCGGGGAGCTGTTTTTT.

V and J are TRBV5-1 and TRBJ2-7, with D uncertain. The germline gives CDR1 SGHRS, CDR2 YFSETQ. The CDR3 is made up of 12 amino acids. V dropped 0 bases and J dropped 6 bases, with 7 bases sitting between them. CDR3 amino acids: CASSLGEVEQYF. DNA of the CDR3: TGCGCCAGCAGCTTGGGCGAGGTCGAGCAGTACTTC.

This clonotype qualifies as medium-sized. The rearrangement links TRBV6-1 to TRBJ2-7; unclear D gene. Trimming removed 5 bases from V and 2 bases from J, with 7 bases in between. The V gene's germline CDR1 is MNHNS and CDR2 SASEGT. CDR3 length equals 12 residues. CDR3 nucleotide sequence: TGTGCCAGCAGTCCTAGGGCCTACGAGCAGTACTTC. It codes for CASSPRAYEQYF.

The CDR3 region is CASSRSSGTGGFAEAFF. CDR3 coding DNA: TGCGCCAGCAGCAGATCATCCGGGACAGGGGGTTTCGCTGAAGCTTTCTTT. V usage is TRBV5-1 and J usage is TRBJ1-1; TRBD1 matches 11 bases. Germline CDR1 SGHRS, CDR2 YFSETQ. CDR3 length: 17 amino acids. Germline trimming cut 4 bases from V and 6 bases from J; bases unmatched to any gene: 14.

This clonotype is labeled as medium-sized. This rearrangement joins TRBV28 to TRBJ2-7; the match to TRBD1 covers 8 bases. Trimming removed 7 bases from V and 4 bases from J; junction bases left unmatched: 6. Germline assignment: CDR1 MDHEN and CDR2 SYDVKM. The CDR3 has 13 amino acids. In nucleotides, the CDR3 is TGTGCCAGCATATCAGGGGGCGCGTACGAGCAGTACTTC. It codes for CASISGGAYEQYF.

The chain carries TRBV5-6 and TRBJ2-7, with 9 bases that match TRBD1. Trimming removed 4 bases from V and 3 bases from J; junction bases left unmatched: 5. This CDR3 spans 14 amino acids. Germline lookup yields CDR1 SGHDT and CDR2 YYEEEE. The CDR3 sequence: CASSLGQGLYEQYF. DNA for the CDR3: TGTGCCAGCAGCCTCGGACAGGGGCTCTACGAGCAGTACTTC.

As regards this clonotype: This probably arose from a read error, given a far larger clone one base away. The rearrangement links TRBV6-2 or TRBV6-3 to TRBJ2-1; 12 bases are shared with TRBD2. V was clipped by 5 bases and J by 13 bases; unmatched bases: 21. This CDR3 is built from 18 residues. Germline assignment: CDR1 MNHEY and CDR2 SVGEGT. The CDR3 DNA follows: TGTGCCAGCAGTCCCGGGACTAGCGGGCAAGTACCAATGGAGACCCAGTTCTTC. It codes for CASSPGTSGQVPMETQFF.

As to this clonotype: At one boundary the junction diverges from the germline segment, which might be a read error. The genes are TRBV30 and TRBJ2-5; the D is unclear. This CDR3 has 14 residues. In germline, CDR1 is GTSNPN, CDR2 SVGIG (reference sequence). The CDR3 DNA is TGTGCCTGTAGTGTAAATCTCCCCGAAGAGACCCAGTACTTC. Protein: CACSVNLPEETQYF.

The chain carries TRBV9 and TRBJ1-1; D is perhaps TRBD1 (6 bases). The CDR3 loop spans 16 amino acids. CDR1 and CDR2 from the germline V gene are SGDLS and YYNGEE. Trimming cost V 4 bases and J 4 bases, with 20 bases left between them. This chain's CDR3 is CASSRGAPGVGTEAFF. CDR3 nucleotides: TGTGCCAGCAGCCGGGGGGCACCCGGGGTCGGCACTGAAGCTTTCTTT.

This clonotype counts as medium-sized. The chain carries TRBV12-3 or TRBV12-4 and TRBJ2-1; 11 positions match TRBD2. This CDR3 has 14 residues. The junction had 7 bases not matched to a gene; V was cut back by 5 bases and J by 10 bases. The CDR3 is CASSLGTSGGEQFF. The CDR3 DNA reads as TGTGCCAGCAGTCTTGGGACTAGCGGAGGGGAGCAGTTCTTC.

Comments on this clonotype: A read error may produce the germline difference seen at one junction end. This chain links TRBV6-2 or TRBV6-3 with TRBJ1-3; D uncertain. Germline V gene sequence: CDR1 MNHEY, CDR2 SVGEGT. CDR3 length equals 14 residues. The CDR3 spells CAGSYNRAGNTIYF. The CDR3 nucleotides read TGTGCCGGCAGTTATAACCGGGCTGGAAACACCATATATTTT.

V gene TRBV11-3 combines with J gene TRBJ2-2, with a weak D call TRBD2 (5 bases). Trimming took off 1 base at V and 8 bases at J, with 11 bases between the two ends. Per germline, CDR1 SGHNT and CDR2 YENEEA. CDR3 size: 14 residues. The CDR3 coding sequence is TGTGCCAGCAGCTTAGTGGAGGTAGCTGGGGAGCTGTTTTTT. It encodes CASSLVEVAGELFF.